The clone carrying this T cell receptor beta chain was detected only once. This sample was included in a study of T cell changes during pregnancy in multiple sclerosis. TCRdb keeps only in-frame clones here, not all; method: immunoSEQ multiplex PCR. Altogether around 34,000 clones are present, 90% being singletons, with the ten largest covering roughly 10%. This CDR3 spans 14 amino acids. The germline V and J ends were trimmed by 1 base and 3 bases, with 9 bases remaining between them. The germline gives CDR1 LNHDA, CDR2 SQIVND (reference sequence). The chain has TRBV19 and TRBJ1-1; D perhaps matches TRBD1 (5 bases). The receptor was isolated from a female donor with multiple sclerosis, enrolled in a pregnancy study. This specimen consisted of CD8+ T cells from peripheral blood mononuclear cells, obtained before pregnancy. CDR3 coding DNA: TGTGCCAGTAGTATAGGGACACTGGACACTGAAGCTTTCTTT. This translates into CASSIGTLDTEAFF. The variable domain in full, with the rest retrieved from reference TRBV19 and TRBJ1-1, is DGGITQSPKYLFRKEGQNVTLSCEQNLNHDAMYWYRQDPGQGLRLIYYSQIVNDFQKGDIAEGYSVSREKKESFPLTVTSAQKNPTAFYLCASSIGTLDTEAFFGQGTRLTVV.